This is a list of T cell receptor beta chains from one sample in a study of T-cell memory formation after mild COVID-19. TCRdb called the 5' RACE reads again in MiXCR, with one record for every CDR3 protein. The sample has around 300,000 distinct CDR3 sequences, around 17% seen once; the top ten hold 23%. Sequencing input: PBMCs or a T cell subset sorted from them (not recorded which). All receptors derive from a man aged 18 to 30 who had mild COVID-19 (a few samples of this study predate the infection). Cell type and time point are not known. Each CDR3 is given with its conserved first and last residue. D genes are given only for firm matches. Rows give clone size only sometimes, using once, few, many, or a class for an expanded clone.

CDR3 length	D gene	V gene	clone size	J gene	CDR3 protein	CDR3 DNA
14	TRBD1	TRBV20-1	NA	TRBJ1-5	CSAREVAGGGPQHF	TGCAGTGCTAGAGAGGTTGCAGGGGGAGGGCCCCAGCATTTT
15	NA	TRBV5-1	few	TRBJ2-3	CASSFRGAREDTQYF	TGCGCCAGCAGCTTCAGGGGGGCGAGGGAAGATACGCAGTATTTT
12	TRBD2	TRBV10-3	NA	TRBJ2-1	CAMGLANGEQFF	TGTGCCATGGGACTAGCGAACGGAGAGCAGTTCTTC
16	TRBD2	TRBV7-6	many	TRBJ2-3	CASSRFSGGSTDTQYF	TGTGCCAGCAGCCGATTTAGCGGGGGGAGCACAGATACGCAGTATTTT
10	NA	TRBV6-5	few	TRBJ1-1	CRAGTSEAFF	TGCCGTGCGGGGACTTCTGAAGCTTTCTTT
13	NA	TRBV12-3/TRBV12-4	many	TRBJ2-7	CASSRDSAYEQYF	TGTGCCAGCAGCCGTGACAGCGCCTACGAGCAGTACTTC
14	NA	TRBV6-5	few	TRBJ2-3	CASSYSGGHDTQYF	TGTGCCAGCAGTTACTCCGGGGGACACGATACGCAGTATTTT
15	TRBD1	TRBV12-3/TRBV12-4	NA	TRBJ1-1	CASRLPDRGATEAFF	TGTGCCAGCAGACTTCCGGACAGGGGAGCAACTGAAGCTTTCTTT
12	NA	TRBV6-2/TRBV6-3	many	TRBJ2-3	CASTYSLDTQYF	TGTGCCAGCACCTACTCTCTCGATACGCAGTATTTT
16	NA	TRBV4-3	few	TRBJ1-4	CASSQETGATNEKLFF	TGCGCCAGCAGCCAAGAGACCGGAGCAACTAATGAAAAACTGTTTTTT
14	NA	TRBV6-6	NA	TRBJ2-5	CASSYSWGGETQYF	TGTGCCAGCAGTTACTCGTGGGGTGGGGAGACCCAGTACTTC
15	TRBD1	TRBV18	NA	TRBJ2-1	CASSTSRGLGDEQFF	TGTGCCAGCTCGACGAGCAGGGGGTTGGGAGATGAGCAGTTCTTC
13	NA	TRBV20-1	few	TRBJ2-4	CSARDWGKNIQYF	TGCAGTGCTAGAGATTGGGGAAAAAACATTCAGTACTTC
15	NA	TRBV5-6	few	TRBJ1-1	CASSLGPGAVGEAFF	TGTGCCAGCAGCTTGGGCCCCGGGGCGGTGGGTGAAGCTTTCTTT
15	TRBD1	TRBV12-3/TRBV12-4	NA	TRBJ2-3	CASSLGQVSTDTQYF	TGTGCCAGCAGCCTAGGACAGGTTAGCACAGATACGCAGTATTTT
13	TRBD2	TRBV5-1	many	TRBJ2-1	CASSVTSVREQFF	TGCGCCAGCAGCGTGACTAGCGTCCGTGAGCAGTTCTTC
15	NA	TRBV4-1	NA	TRBJ2-5	CASSQEAWGGETQYF	TGCGCCAGCAGCCAAGAGGCGTGGGGCGGCGAGACCCAGTACTTC
13	TRBD1	TRBV20-1	NA	TRBJ1-6	CSAPTGWYSPLHF	TGCAGTGCCCCGACAGGGTGGTATTCACCCCTCCACTTT
15	TRBD1	TRBV28	NA	TRBJ1-6	CASSPETGGASPLHF	TGTGCCAGCAGTCCCGAGACAGGGGGGGCTTCACCCCTCCACTTT
13	NA	TRBV19	NA	TRBJ2-2	CASSTRLAGELFF	TGTGCCAGTAGTACGCGACTAGCCGGGGAGCTGTTTTTT
16	NA	TRBV7-2	few	TRBJ2-1	CASSLGNSGLYNEQFF	TGTGCCAGCAGCTTAGGTAATAGCGGACTTTACAATGAGCAGTTCTTC
14	TRBD1	TRBV7-6	NA	TRBJ2-1	CASSAGGPNNEQFF	TGTGCCAGCAGCGCAGGGGGCCCGAACAATGAGCAGTTCTTC